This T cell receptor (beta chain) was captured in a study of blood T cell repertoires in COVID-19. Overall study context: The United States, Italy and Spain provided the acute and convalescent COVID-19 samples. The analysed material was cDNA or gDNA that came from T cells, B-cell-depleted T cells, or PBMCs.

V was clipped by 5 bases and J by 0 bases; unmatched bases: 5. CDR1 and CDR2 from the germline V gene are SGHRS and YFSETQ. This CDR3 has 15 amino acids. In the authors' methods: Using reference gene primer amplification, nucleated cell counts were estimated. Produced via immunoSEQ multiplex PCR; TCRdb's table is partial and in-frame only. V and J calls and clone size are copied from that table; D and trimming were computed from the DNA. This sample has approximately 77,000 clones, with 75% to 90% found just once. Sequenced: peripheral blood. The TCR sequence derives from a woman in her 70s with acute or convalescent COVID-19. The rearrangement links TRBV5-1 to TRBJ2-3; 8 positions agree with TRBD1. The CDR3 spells CASRGTGLSTDTQYF. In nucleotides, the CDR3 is TGCGCCAGCAGGGGGACAGGACTTAGCACAGATACGCAGTATTTT.